The present entry profiles one T cell receptor beta chain with its context. Clones were sequenced by immunoSEQ multiplex PCR, and TCRdb holds only the in-frame ones, with some missing. The sample includes approximately 180,000 clones, approximately 92% of them seen just once. Trimming shortened V by 3 bases and J by 6 bases, and 9 bases separated the two germline ends. The CDR3 consists of 13 residues. Germline V lookup: CDR1 SGDLS, CDR2 YYNGEE. This entry comes from a study of T cell responses to AZD1222 COVID-19 vaccine. The clonotype originates from an adult in good health. The chain is built from TRBV9 and TRBJ2-2; D remains unclear. Sequences were derived from peripheral blood, sampled on day 0 of AZD1222 vaccination. Here the CDR3 DNA reads TGTGCCAGCAGCGGAAGTATTGCCGGGGAGCTGTTTTTT. Encoded protein: CASSGSIAGELFF.